These T cell receptor beta chains were read from a single sample in a study of cytomegalovirus exposure and HLA in healthy donors. Clones were read by immunoSEQ multiplex PCR, and TCRdb kept only the in-frame ones, dropping some. The table includes 150,000 or so clones, 82% detected once. Sequenced material: PBMCs. All receptors derive from a male donor in good health and CMV-seronegative. Both conserved end residues are part of each CDR3. A D gene is named only where the DNA matches it firmly. Not all rows give a size; the values are once, few, many and, for expanded clones, a class.

d_gene: TRBD2; j_gene: TRBJ2-1; abundance: -; v_gene: TRBV27; CDR3aa: CASSLIPSGGYNEQFF; CDR3nt: TGTGCCAGCAGTTTGATACCTAGCGGGGGGTACAATGAGCAGTTCTTC
d_gene: TRBD1; j_gene: TRBJ1-5; abundance: -; v_gene: TRBV11-2; CDR3aa: CASSHRGSDQPQHF; CDR3nt: TGTGCCAGCAGCCACAGGGGATCGGATCAGCCCCAGCATTTT
d_gene: TRBD1; j_gene: TRBJ1-5; abundance: -; v_gene: TRBV7-2; CDR3aa: CASSPGDREQPQHF; CDR3nt: TGTGCCAGCAGCCCTGGGGACAGGGAACAGCCCCAGCATTTT
d_gene: -; j_gene: TRBJ2-7; abundance: -; v_gene: TRBV4-1; CDR3aa: CASRGGAIHEQYF; CDR3nt: TGCGCCAGCAGAGGGGGGGCCATACACGAGCAGTACTTC
d_gene: TRBD1; j_gene: TRBJ2-2; abundance: -; v_gene: TRBV5-6; CDR3aa: CASSLLQGTGELFF; CDR3nt: TGTGCCAGCAGCTTGCTACAGGGGACCGGGGAGCTGTTTTTT
d_gene: TRBD2; j_gene: TRBJ2-3; abundance: -; v_gene: TRBV2; CDR3aa: CASSEAKSRLAGSVDTQYF; CDR3nt: TGTGCCAGCAGTGAAGCGAAATCGAGACTAGCGGGGTCGGTAGATACGCAGTATTTT
d_gene: -; j_gene: TRBJ1-5; abundance: -; v_gene: TRBV6-6; CDR3aa: CASSYFGGQGAQPQHF; CDR3nt: TGTGCCAGCAGTTACTTCGGGGGGCAGGGCGCTCAGCCCCAGCATTTT
d_gene: TRBD1; j_gene: TRBJ2-2; abundance: -; v_gene: TRBV12-5; CDR3aa: CASGLGTGMNTGELFF; CDR3nt: TGTGCTAGTGGCCTGGGGACAGGGATGAACACCGGGGAGCTGTTTTTT
d_gene: -; j_gene: TRBJ1-6; abundance: -; v_gene: TRBV19; CDR3aa: CASSTVPSGAGNSPLHF; CDR3nt: TGTGCCAGTAGTACCGTCCCGAGTGGGGCTGGAAATTCACCCCTCCACTTT
d_gene: TRBD1; j_gene: TRBJ2-6; abundance: once; v_gene: TRBV28; CDR3aa: CASSLFLGQASGANVLTF; CDR3nt: TGTGCCAGCAGTTTGTTCCTCGGACAGGCTTCTGGGGCCAACGTCCTGACTTTC
d_gene: TRBD1; j_gene: TRBJ2-3; abundance: -; v_gene: TRBV15; CDR3aa: CATSRGQGTDTQYF; CDR3nt: TGTGCCACCAGCAGGGGACAGGGCACAGATACGCAGTATTTT
d_gene: -; j_gene: TRBJ1-5; abundance: -; v_gene: TRBV9; CDR3aa: CASSVGGAYQPQHF; CDR3nt: TGTGCCAGCAGCGTTGGGGGCGCATATCAGCCCCAGCATTTT
d_gene: TRBD1; j_gene: TRBJ1-5; abundance: -; v_gene: TRBV18; CDR3aa: CASSPGDSDSNQPQHF; CDR3nt: TGTGCCAGCTCACCCGGGGACAGCGATAGCAATCAGCCCCAGCATTTT
d_gene: TRBD1; j_gene: TRBJ1-1; abundance: few; v_gene: TRBV14; CDR3aa: CASSQVRGTEAFF; CDR3nt: TGTGCCAGCAGCCAAGTCAGGGGGACTGAAGCTTTCTTT
d_gene: TRBD1; j_gene: TRBJ1-6; abundance: -; v_gene: TRBV28; CDR3aa: CASSLPRGNSPLHF; CDR3nt: TGTGCCAGCAGTTTACCCAGGGGGAATTCACCCCTCCACTTT
d_gene: TRBD2; j_gene: TRBJ2-7; abundance: once; v_gene: TRBV7-9; CDR3aa: CSSSESSGISSYEQYF; CDR3nt: TGTTCCAGCAGCGAATCTAGCGGGATTAGCTCCTACGAGCAGTACTTC
d_gene: TRBD1; j_gene: TRBJ1-3; abundance: -; v_gene: TRBV2; CDR3aa: CASSEGSGQGFRWFGNTIYF; CDR3nt: TGTGCCAGCAGTGAAGGTTCGGGACAGGGTTTTCGATGGTTCGGAAACACCATATATTTT
d_gene: TRBD2; j_gene: TRBJ2-7; abundance: -; v_gene: TRBV11-3; CDR3aa: CASSSGLAGQDEQYF; CDR3nt: TGTGCCAGCAGCTCGGGACTAGCGGGACAGGACGAGCAGTACTTC
d_gene: TRBD2; j_gene: TRBJ2-2; abundance: few; v_gene: TRBV11-2; CDR3aa: CASRTSGGASTGELFF; CDR3nt: TGTGCCAGCAGAACTAGCGGGGGCGCTAGTACCGGGGAGCTGTTTTTT
d_gene: -; j_gene: TRBJ1-2; abundance: -; v_gene: TRBV28; CDR3aa: CASRPGADYGYTF; CDR3nt: TGTGCCAGCAGACCAGGGGCCGACTATGGCTACACCTTC
d_gene: -; j_gene: TRBJ1-2; abundance: -; v_gene: TRBV5-4; CDR3aa: CASSPALAATNYGYTF; CDR3nt: TGCGCCAGCAGCCCAGCCCTGGCGGCTACTAACTATGGCTACACCTTC
d_gene: TRBD1; j_gene: TRBJ1-4; abundance: -; v_gene: TRBV10-3; CDR3aa: CAISEGTANEKLFF; CDR3nt: TGTGCCATCAGTGAGGGGACAGCTAATGAAAAACTGTTTTTT
d_gene: -; j_gene: TRBJ1-1; abundance: -; v_gene: TRBV4-2; CDR3aa: CASSQDAGAEAFF; CDR3nt: TGTGCCAGCAGCCAAGATGCCGGGGCTGAAGCTTTCTTT
d_gene: -; j_gene: TRBJ1-5; abundance: -; v_gene: TRBV4-1; CDR3aa: CASSQESSHTNQPQHF; CDR3nt: TGCGCCAGCAGCCAAGAGTCGTCGCACACAAATCAGCCCCAGCATTTT
d_gene: TRBD1; j_gene: TRBJ2-7; abundance: -; v_gene: TRBV18; CDR3aa: CASSPIDRGAPISYEQYF; CDR3nt: TGTGCCAGCTCACCAATCGACAGGGGCGCTCCTATCTCCTACGAGCAGTACTTC
d_gene: -; j_gene: TRBJ2-7; abundance: once; v_gene: TRBV6-5; CDR3aa: CASSKPGHNSYEQYF; CDR3nt: TGTGCCAGCAGTAAACCGGGACACAACTCCTACGAGCAGTACTTC
d_gene: -; j_gene: TRBJ2-1; abundance: -; v_gene: TRBV28; CDR3aa: CASATNEQFF; CDR3nt: TGTGCCAGCGCAACTAATGAGCAGTTCTTC
d_gene: TRBD2; j_gene: TRBJ2-7; abundance: -; v_gene: TRBV6-5; CDR3aa: CASTTTSGGAWQYF; CDR3nt: TGTGCCAGCACCACGACTAGCGGGGGGGCTTGGCAGTACTTC
d_gene: -; j_gene: TRBJ2-3; abundance: -; v_gene: TRBV5-1; CDR3aa: CASSFGDRNTDTQYF; CDR3nt: TGCGCCAGCAGCTTCGGAGACAGAAACACAGATACGCAGTATTTT
d_gene: TRBD1; j_gene: TRBJ2-2; abundance: -; v_gene: TRBV11-3; CDR3aa: CASSPGDRGGSNTGELFF; CDR3nt: TGTGCCAGCAGTCCTGGGGACAGGGGAGGGTCGAACACCGGGGAGCTGTTTTTT
d_gene: TRBD2; j_gene: TRBJ2-7; abundance: -; v_gene: TRBV5-1; CDR3aa: CASSAGLADGPRQYF; CDR3nt: TGCGCCAGCAGCGCTGGACTAGCGGACGGCCCGCGGCAGTACTTC
d_gene: -; j_gene: TRBJ2-5; abundance: -; v_gene: TRBV27; CDR3aa: CATRGSWLAAQETQYF; CDR3nt: TGTGCCACCAGGGGTTCATGGCTAGCGGCACAAGAGACCCAGTACTTC
d_gene: -; j_gene: TRBJ2-2; abundance: few; v_gene: TRBV18; CDR3aa: CASSPPQGRNTGELFF; CDR3nt: TGTGCCAGCTCACCACCCCAGGGGAGGAACACCGGGGAGCTGTTTTTT
d_gene: TRBD1; j_gene: TRBJ1-1; abundance: -; v_gene: TRBV19; CDR3aa: CASSKDRVPGGAAEAFF; CDR3nt: TGTGCCAGTAGTAAAGACAGGGTCCCAGGCGGGGCCGCTGAAGCTTTCTTT
d_gene: -; j_gene: TRBJ2-7; abundance: once; v_gene: TRBV2; CDR3aa: CASSEYYEQYF; CDR3nt: TGTGCCAGCAGTGAATATTACGAGCAGTACTTC
d_gene: TRBD1; j_gene: TRBJ1-2; abundance: -; v_gene: TRBV6-1; CDR3aa: CASRPGTEANYGYTF; CDR3nt: TGTGCCAGCAGACCCGGGACAGAAGCTAACTATGGCTACACCTTC
d_gene: -; j_gene: TRBJ1-4; abundance: -; v_gene: TRBV7-7; CDR3aa: CASSPQRVNEKLFF; CDR3nt: TGTGCCAGCAGCCCCCAAAGAGTAAATGAAAAACTGTTTTTT
d_gene: -; j_gene: TRBJ1-1; abundance: -; v_gene: TRBV19; CDR3aa: CASSIGSVNTEAFF; CDR3nt: TGTGCCAGTAGTATAGGCAGTGTAAACACTGAAGCTTTCTTT
d_gene: -; j_gene: TRBJ1-1; abundance: few; v_gene: TRBV19; CDR3aa: CASRWTANTEAFF; CDR3nt: TGTGCCAGTAGATGGACAGCGAACACTGAAGCTTTCTTT
d_gene: TRBD2; j_gene: TRBJ2-1; abundance: -; v_gene: TRBV7-9; CDR3aa: CASSNAGTRLNEQFF; CDR3nt: TGTGCCAGCAGCAACGCCGGGACTAGGCTAAATGAGCAGTTCTTC
d_gene: TRBD1; j_gene: TRBJ2-1; abundance: -; v_gene: TRBV7-9; CDR3aa: CASSLSGGSSYNEQFF; CDR3nt: TGTGCCAGCAGCTTATCAGGGGGTAGCTCCTACAATGAGCAGTTCTTC
d_gene: TRBD1; j_gene: TRBJ1-1; abundance: few; v_gene: TRBV29-1; CDR3aa: CSVDPAGQGPEAFF; CDR3nt: TGCAGCGTTGATCCGGCGGGACAGGGCCCTGAAGCTTTCTTT
d_gene: -; j_gene: TRBJ2-1; abundance: -; v_gene: TRBV12-5; CDR3aa: CASGFERAYNEQFF; CDR3nt: TGTGCTAGTGGGTTCGAGCGGGCTTACAATGAGCAGTTCTTC
d_gene: -; j_gene: TRBJ2-2; abundance: once; v_gene: TRBV7-9; CDR3aa: CASSHLEGTYTGELFF; CDR3nt: TGTGCCAGCAGCCACCTGGAGGGGACCTACACCGGGGAGCTGTTTTTT
d_gene: TRBD2; j_gene: TRBJ2-7; abundance: -; v_gene: TRBV28; CDR3aa: CGTSALSYEQYF; CDR3nt: TGTGGAACTAGCGCGCTCTCCTACGAGCAGTACTTC
d_gene: TRBD1; j_gene: TRBJ1-6; abundance: -; v_gene: TRBV9; CDR3aa: CASSEGQGGSPLHF; CDR3nt: TGTGCCAGCAGCGAAGGACAGGGTGGTTCACCCCTCCACTTT
d_gene: TRBD1; j_gene: TRBJ1-2; abundance: -; v_gene: TRBV7-8; CDR3aa: CASSRGTDIYGYTF; CDR3nt: TGTGCCAGCAGCAGGGGGACAGACATCTATGGCTACACCTTC
d_gene: -; j_gene: TRBJ2-5; abundance: few; v_gene: TRBV6-5; CDR3aa: CASRRFGSASETQYF; CDR3nt: TGTGCCAGCAGGCGGTTTGGAAGCGCTTCGGAGACCCAGTACTTC
d_gene: TRBD1; j_gene: TRBJ1-1; abundance: few; v_gene: TRBV7-9; CDR3aa: CASSLQGATEAFF; CDR3nt: TGTGCCAGCAGCTTGCAGGGGGCGACTGAAGCTTTCTTT
d_gene: TRBD1; j_gene: TRBJ1-2; abundance: -; v_gene: TRBV5-5; CDR3aa: CASRLGQGAQGYTF; CDR3nt: TGTGCCAGCAGATTGGGACAGGGGGCGCAGGGCTACACCTTC
d_gene: -; j_gene: TRBJ2-7; abundance: -; v_gene: TRBV6-6; CDR3aa: CASSYRDTYEQYF; CDR3nt: TGTGCCAGCAGTTATCGGGACACCTACGAGCAGTACTTC
d_gene: -; j_gene: TRBJ2-7; abundance: -; v_gene: TRBV5-1; CDR3aa: CASSLAQGGPYEQYF; CDR3nt: TGCGCCAGCAGCTTGGCCCAGGGGGGACCCTACGAGCAGTACTTC
d_gene: -; j_gene: TRBJ2-5; abundance: -; v_gene: TRBV11-2; CDR3aa: CASSPFRETQYF; CDR3nt: TGTGCCAGCAGCCCCTTCCGAGAGACCCAGTACTTC
d_gene: -; j_gene: TRBJ2-1; abundance: -; v_gene: TRBV6-5; CDR3aa: CASDMTSLRGNEQFF; CDR3nt: TGTGCCAGCGATATGACCTCCCTCAGGGGCAATGAGCAGTTCTTC
d_gene: TRBD2; j_gene: TRBJ2-1; abundance: -; v_gene: TRBV6-5; CDR3aa: CASSLAGGPVYNEQFF; CDR3nt: TGTGCCAGCAGTTTAGCGGGAGGGCCCGTCTACAATGAGCAGTTCTTC
d_gene: TRBD1; j_gene: TRBJ1-2; abundance: -; v_gene: TRBV28; CDR3aa: CASSPRQGLNYGYTF; CDR3nt: TGTGCCAGCAGTCCCCGACAGGGTCTTAACTATGGCTACACCTTC
d_gene: TRBD2; j_gene: TRBJ2-4; abundance: few; v_gene: TRBV10-3; CDR3aa: CAISEFTGGNIQYF; CDR3nt: TGTGCCATCAGTGAGTTCACGGGGGGGAACATTCAGTACTTC
d_gene: TRBD1; j_gene: TRBJ1-1; abundance: -; v_gene: TRBV7-9; CDR3aa: CASSPRRGPGSTEAFF; CDR3nt: TGTGCCAGCAGCCCACGGAGGGGGCCGGGAAGCACTGAAGCTTTCTTT
d_gene: TRBD2; j_gene: TRBJ2-1; abundance: -; v_gene: TRBV30; CDR3aa: CAWSVIAGGEQFF; CDR3nt: TGTGCCTGGAGTGTAATAGCGGGAGGGGAGCAGTTCTTC
d_gene: -; j_gene: TRBJ1-1; abundance: -; v_gene: TRBV5-1; CDR3aa: CASRRQGDTEAFF; CDR3nt: TGCGCCAGCAGACGGCAGGGCGACACTGAAGCTTTCTTT